A single sample is the source of the 22 T cell receptor beta chains below, sequenced in a study of Tregs in tolerant kidney transplant recipients. This table comes from immunoSEQ multiplex PCR, and its TCRdb copy is limited to in-frame clones, with some not included. In total, the table holds roughly 50,000 clones. Source: CD4+ T cells from blood, taken before the transplant. The receptors here all came from a human donor who received a combined kidney and bone marrow transplant.

Remarks on this clone: The CDR3 goes on 3 residues after the read ends, and that part is filled in from the germline J gene. The V call is TRBV6-2 or TRBV6-3, the J call TRBJ1-5, with D hard to call. Germline CDR1 and CDR2: MNHEY and SVGEGT. The V and J ends lost 8 bases and 0 bases respectively, with 8 bases between them. The CDR3 consists of 13 residues. The CDR3 spells CASGAYSNQPQHF. The sequenced CDR3 bases are TGTGCCAGCGGTGCCTATAGCAATCAGCCC.

With respect to this clone: Sequencing ends 3 residues short of the CDR3 end; the germline J gene provides the rest. The chain links TRBV3-1 (or the pseudogene TRBV3-2) to TRBJ1-2; a possible D gene is TRBD1 (5 bases). The germline CDR1 and CDR2 sequences are LGHDT and YNNKEL (reference sequence). This CDR3 has 19 amino acids. Trimming took off 1 base at V and 2 bases at J, with 23 bases between the two ends. The CDR3 spells CASSQVPPLAGGSNYGYTF. CDR3 DNA (partial): TGTGCCAGCAGCCAAGTCCCACCCCTTGCGGGGGGTTCGAACTATGGC.

As concerns this clone: The missing CDR3 end, 3 residues past where the read stops, is filled in from the germline J gene. This chain links TRBV7-6 with TRBJ2-1; TRBD2 is a possible D gene (6 bases). Germline V lookup: CDR1 SGHVS, CDR2 FNYEAQ. V lost 5 bases and J 5 bases, leaving 10 bases between the germline ends. The CDR3 length is 13 residues. The part of the CDR3 DNA that was read is TGTGCCAGCAGCCGGAGGAGGGACAATGAG. This translates into CASSRRRDNE. The CDR3 in full is CASSRRRDNEQFF.

For this clone: The missing CDR3 end, 3 residues past where the read stops, is filled in from the germline J gene. The rearrangement uses TRBV10-2 and TRBJ1-6, with 7 nucleotides matching TRBD1. The CDR3 contains 14 residues. CDR1 is WSHSY, CDR2 SAAADI, per germline. After removal of 5 bases from V and 11 bases from J, the junction contained 9 bases not matched to a gene. CDR3 residues: CASSSDRDRPPLHF. The part of the CDR3 DNA that was read is TGCGCCAGCAGTTCCGACAGGGATAGACCACCC.

Details on this clone: The observed sequence ends 3 residues before the CDR3 terminus, with the missing tail filled in from the germline J gene. The V and J genes are TRBV19 and TRBJ2-5; D is possibly TRBD1 (7 bases). This CDR3 has 14 amino acids. The germline V gene has CDR1 LNHDA and CDR2 SQIVND (reference sequence). Trimming removed 6 bases from V and 4 bases from J, with 15 bases in between. The DNA read from the CDR3 is TGTGCCAGTAGCTCTCAGGGGGGCCGAGAGACC. This translates into CASSSQGGRET. The full-length CDR3 reads as CASSSQGGRETQYF. Full variable domain (missing parts from reference TRBV19 and TRBJ2-5): DGGITQSPKYLFRKEGQNVTLSCEQNLNHDAMYWYRQDPGQGLRLIYYSQIVNDFQKGDIAEGYSVSREKKESFPLTVTSAQKNPTAFYLCASSSQGGRETQYFGPGTRLLVL.

A word on this clone: The read comes to an end 3 residues before the CDR3 does, leaving the germline J gene to fill in the end. The chain employs TRBV5-1 and TRBJ1-6; 7 nucleotides line up with TRBD1. Germline values: CDR1 SGHRS, CDR2 YFSETQ. This CDR3 spans 15 amino acids. V dropped 0 bases and J dropped 6; count of bases not matched to a gene: 3. The CDR3 sequence: CASSLASGGNSPLHF. CDR3 bases read: TGCGCCAGCAGCTTGGCTTCAGGGGGTAATTCACCC.

Concerning this clone: The missing CDR3 end, 3 residues past where the read stops, is filled in from the germline J gene. The V gene is TRBV5-1, the J gene TRBJ2-1, with D maybe TRBD2 (5 bases). Germline CDR1 is SGHRS and CDR2 is YFSETQ. The CDR3 covers 13 residues. Trimming cost V 0 bases and J 4 bases, with 5 bases left between them. The CDR3 loop reads CASSLGLYNEQFF. CDR3 bases read: TGCGCCAGCAGCTTGGGACTATACAATGAG.

As concerns this clone: With the read ending 3 residues before the CDR3 end, the germline J gene is used to fill in that end. This chain uses TRBV19 with TRBJ1-5; 8 bases map to TRBD1. Per germline, CDR1 LNHDA and CDR2 SQIVND (reference sequence). The CDR3 length is 15 residues. V shed 5 bases, J shed 4 bases, and the junction held 7 bases outside the gene matches. The sequenced CDR3 bases are TGTGCCAGTAGTCTCGGACAGGGCCAGAATCAGCCC. Protein: CASSLGQGQNQP. Given in full, the CDR3 is CASSLGQGQNQPQHF.

About this clone: The read halts 3 residues ahead of the CDR3 end, with the missing end drawn from the germline J gene. The rearrangement uses TRBV11-2 and TRBJ2-5, with a tentative D call TRBD2 (6 bases). Germline V gene lookup returns CDR1 SGHAT and CDR2 FQNNGV. V was shortened by 1 base and J by 2 bases, with 8 bases between the two germline ends. The length of the CDR3 is 14 residues. CDR3 sequence reads: CASSLAGTQETQYF. The sequenced CDR3 bases are TGTGCCAGCAGCTTAGCGGGGACTCAAGAGACC.

As to this clone: The read stops 3 residues short of the end of the CDR3; the missing end is completed from the germline J gene. The chain joins TRBV18 to TRBJ1-2; 9 positions agree with TRBD1. The germline V gene encodes CDR1 KGHSH and CDR2 LQKENI. With 0 bases clipped from V and 4 bases from J, the junction kept 6 bases outside the gene matches. This CDR3 comprises 16 residues. The sequenced part of the CDR3 DNA is TGTGCCAGCTCACCACCATCAACAGGGGGCAGCTATGGC. Residues: CASSPPSTGGSYG. The whole CDR3 reads CASSPPSTGGSYGYTF.

Comments on this clone: The CDR3 extends 3 residues past the end of the read, so its final part is completed from the germline J gene. This chain connects TRBV6-2 or TRBV6-3 to TRBJ2-1; 16 bases line up with TRBD2. The CDR3 runs to 16 residues. The V segment lost 8 bases and the J segment 7 bases; nucleotides outside the gene matches: 8. Germline CDR1 and CDR2: MNHEY and SVGEGT. This CDR3 reads CASLTGTSGGANEQFF. CDR3 bases read: TGTGCCAGCCTCACCGGGACTAGCGGGGGGGCTAATGAG.

Regarding this clone: With the read ending 3 residues before the CDR3 end, the germline J gene is used to fill in that end. This sequence joins TRBV11-2 and TRBJ2-5; no definite D call. CDR1 and CDR2 from the germline V gene are SGHAT and FQNNGV. The CDR3 is 12 residues long. V lost 3 bases and J lost 2, with 4 bases in between. Partial CDR3 DNA: TGTGCCAGCAGCTTTCGGCAAGAGACC. This codes for CASSFRQET. The complete CDR3 sequence is CASSFRQETQYF.

As concerns this clone: Read coverage stops 3 residues before the CDR3 terminus; the germline J gene supplies the remainder. V gene TRBV18 combines with J gene TRBJ2-1, with 8 bases matching TRBD1. After removal of 2 bases from V and 8 bases from J, the junction contained 2 bases not matched to a gene. CDR3 length equals 13 residues. From germline, CDR1 is KGHSH and CDR2 LQKENI. The sequenced CDR3 bases are TGTGCCAGCTCACCATCAGGGGGCCATGAG. It is translated as CASSPSGGHE. The complete CDR3 sequence is CASSPSGGHEQFF.

For this clone: The sequenced fragment ends 3 residues before the CDR3 boundary, so the rest is inferred from the germline J gene. This rearrangement joins TRBV7-2 to TRBJ1-6, with D possibly matching TRBD1 (6 bases). Germline loops: CDR1 SGHTA, CDR2 FQGNSA. The CDR3 is 15 amino acids. V was pared by 10 bases and J by 4 bases, with 17 bases between. The DNA read from the CDR3 is TGTGCCACCCGAGGACAGAACCTTTATAATTCACCC. It encodes CATRGQNLYNSP. The CDR3 in full is CATRGQNLYNSPLHF.

Points on this clone: The read terminates 3 residues ahead of where the CDR3 ends, so the germline J gene completes it. V usage is TRBV7-9 and J usage is TRBJ2-3; D might be TRBD2 (5 bases). Germline V gives CDR1 SEHNR, CDR2 FQNEAQ (reference sequence). The CDR3 has 13 residues. Trimming stripped 3 bases from V and 8 bases from J, with 12 bases between. The CDR3: CASSFLGSATQYF. The sequenced CDR3 bases are TGTGCCAGCAGCTTCCTGGGTAGCGCTACG.

Regarding this clone: The read terminates 3 residues before the CDR3 end, so the remaining end is supplied by the germline J gene. The gene calls are TRBV7-7 and TRBJ2-3; TRBD2 matches 9 bases. The V gene end was trimmed by 5 bases and the J gene end by 4 bases; junction bases not matched to a gene: 4. The CDR3 runs to 14 residues. Per germline, CDR1 SSHAT and CDR2 FNYEAQ (reference sequence). CDR3 bases read: TGTGCCAGCAGCCGACTAGCGGACCCAGATACG. The encoded protein is CASSRLADPDT. The complete CDR3 sequence is CASSRLADPDTQYF.

In regard to this clone: Read data end 3 residues before the CDR3 end; the end is taken from the germline J gene. The chain couples TRBV6-1 to TRBJ2-3; 9 bases align to TRBD2. The V and J ends lost 1 base and 6 bases, in that order; junction bases with no gene match: 2. Germline CDR1 and CDR2: MNHNS and SASEGT. The CDR3 extends over 14 amino acids. The part of the CDR3 DNA that was read is TGTGCCAGCAGTGAAGGGCTAGCGGGGGATACG. Its protein is CASSEGLAGDT. The full CDR3 sequence reads CASSEGLAGDTQYF.

With regard to this clone: The CDR3 end lies 3 residues beyond the end of the read and is filled in from the germline J gene. The chain combines TRBV18 with TRBJ2-5, with D unresolved. This CDR3 is built from 13 residues. Germline V lookup: CDR1 KGHSH, CDR2 LQKENI. Deletions cut 3 bases from V and 5 bases from J, with 10 bases between. The sequenced part of the CDR3 DNA is TGTGCCAGCTCACCGAGAGTTCGGGAGACC. Its protein product is CASSPRVRET. The CDR3 in full is CASSPRVRETQYF.

To note about this clone: Read coverage stops 3 residues before the CDR3 terminus; the germline J gene supplies the remainder. V is TRBV19 and J is TRBJ2-3, with D perhaps matching TRBD2 (6 bases). Germline lookup yields CDR1 LNHDA and CDR2 SQIVND (reference sequence). V was trimmed by 4 bases and J by 0 bases, leaving 11 bases between them. The length of the CDR3 is 15 residues. The CDR3 protein is CASSSLGGSTDTQYF. The sequenced part of the CDR3 DNA is TGTGCCAGTAGTAGCCTGGGGGGAAGCACAGATACG.

Turning to this clone: The CDR3 end lies 3 residues beyond the end of the read and is filled in from the germline J gene. V usage is TRBV11-2 and J usage is TRBJ2-1; D possibly corresponds to TRBD2 (6 bases). CDR3 size: 14 residues. Trimming removed 1 base at V and 5 bases at J, with 9 bases between. CDR1 and CDR2 from the germline V gene are SGHAT and FQNNGV. The CDR3 DNA, read in part, is TGTGCCAGCAGCTTAGTCAGGACTAACAATGAG. This gives the protein CASSLVRTNNE. The complete CDR3 reads CASSLVRTNNEQFF.

To note about this clone: The CDR3 end lies 3 residues beyond the end of the read and is filled in from the germline J gene. The J gene is TRBJ2-4, the V gene TRBV5-1; the match to TRBD1 covers 9 bases. This CDR3 has 16 amino acids. V dropped 4 bases and J dropped 6; count of bases not matched to a gene: 11. Germline CDR1 SGHRS, CDR2 YFSETQ. CDR3 DNA, as far as it was read: TGCGCCAGCAGCGGAGGGACAGGGAGGGCGCGAAACATT. Amino acids: CASSGGTGRARNI. From start to end, the CDR3 is CASSGGTGRARNIQYF.

About this clone: The read ends 3 residues shy of where the CDR3 ends; the end is completed using the germline J gene. This chain joins TRBV2 and TRBJ2-6; D not certain. The CDR3 is 14 residues long. V lost 6 bases and J lost 0, with 6 bases in between. The germline V gene has CDR1 SNHLY and CDR2 FYNNEI. CDR3 region: CASRNTSGANVLTF. CDR3 DNA (partial): TGTGCCAGCAGAAACACCTCTGGGGCCAACGTC.